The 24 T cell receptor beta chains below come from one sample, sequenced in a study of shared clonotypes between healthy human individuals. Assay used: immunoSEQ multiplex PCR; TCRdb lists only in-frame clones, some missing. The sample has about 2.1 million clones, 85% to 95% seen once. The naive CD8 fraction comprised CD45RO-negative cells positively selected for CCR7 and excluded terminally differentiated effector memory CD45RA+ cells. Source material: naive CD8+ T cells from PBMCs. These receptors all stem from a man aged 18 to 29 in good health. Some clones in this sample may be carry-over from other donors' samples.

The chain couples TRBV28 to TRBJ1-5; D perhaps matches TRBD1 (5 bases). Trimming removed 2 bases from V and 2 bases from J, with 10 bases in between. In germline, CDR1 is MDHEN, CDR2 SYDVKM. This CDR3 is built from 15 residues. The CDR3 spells CASSLQGSGNQPQHF. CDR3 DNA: TGTGCCAGCAGTTTACAGGGAAGCGGCAATCAGCCCCAGCATTTT.

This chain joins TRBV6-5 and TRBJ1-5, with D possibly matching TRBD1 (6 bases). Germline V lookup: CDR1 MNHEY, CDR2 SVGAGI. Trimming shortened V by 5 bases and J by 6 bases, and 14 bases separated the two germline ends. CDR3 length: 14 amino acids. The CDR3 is CASSEGGVGQPQHF. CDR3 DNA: TGTGCCAGCAGTGAGGGGGGCGTTGGTCAGCCCCAGCATTTT.

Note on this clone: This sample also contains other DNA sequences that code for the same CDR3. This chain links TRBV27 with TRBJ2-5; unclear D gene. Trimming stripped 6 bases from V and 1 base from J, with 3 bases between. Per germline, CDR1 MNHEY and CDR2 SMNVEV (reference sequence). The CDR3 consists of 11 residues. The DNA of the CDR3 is TGTGCCAGCAGATCCCAAGAGACCCAGTACTTC. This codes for CASRSQETQYF.

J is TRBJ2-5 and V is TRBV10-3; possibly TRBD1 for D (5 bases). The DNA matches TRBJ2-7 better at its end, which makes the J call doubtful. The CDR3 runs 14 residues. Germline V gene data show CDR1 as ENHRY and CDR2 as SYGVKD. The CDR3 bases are TGTGCCATCAGACCCGGACACGCCTCCTACGAGCAGTACTTC. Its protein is CAIRPGHASYEQYF.

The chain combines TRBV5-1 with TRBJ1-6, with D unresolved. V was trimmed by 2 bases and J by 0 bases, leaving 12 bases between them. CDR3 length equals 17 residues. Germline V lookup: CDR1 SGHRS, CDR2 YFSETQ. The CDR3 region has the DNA TGCGCCAGCAGCTTCGCACGGGAGAGCTCCTATAATTCACCCCTCCACTTT. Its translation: CASSFARESSYNSPLHF.

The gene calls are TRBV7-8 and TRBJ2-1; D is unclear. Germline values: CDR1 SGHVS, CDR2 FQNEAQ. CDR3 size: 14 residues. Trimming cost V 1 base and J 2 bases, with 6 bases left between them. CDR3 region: CASSLDQTYNEQFF. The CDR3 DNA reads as TGTGCCAGCAGCTTAGATCAGACCTACAATGAGCAGTTCTTC.

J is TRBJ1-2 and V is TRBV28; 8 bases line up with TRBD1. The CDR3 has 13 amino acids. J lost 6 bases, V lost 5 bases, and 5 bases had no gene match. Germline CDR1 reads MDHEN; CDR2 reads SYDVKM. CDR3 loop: CASSQDRVDGYTF. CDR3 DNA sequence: TGTGCCAGCAGTCAGGACAGGGTTGATGGCTACACCTTC.

Here the CDR3 reads CASSPRTAYTEAFF. CDR3 nucleotides: TGTGCCAGCAGCCCCCGGACAGCGTACACTGAAGCTTTCTTT. The chain couples TRBV7-9 to TRBJ1-1, with D perhaps TRBD1 (6 bases). The ends were cut back, 5 bases at V and 3 bases at J, with 13 bases in the middle. Germline assignment: CDR1 SEHNR and CDR2 FQNEAQ (reference sequence). This CDR3 contains 14 residues. Combining the CDR3 with reference TRBV7-9 and TRBJ1-1 gives the whole variable domain DTGVSQNPRHKITKRGQNVTFRCDPISEHNRLYWYRQTLGQGPEFLTYFQNEAQLEKSRLLSDRFSAERPKGSFSTLEIQRTEQGDSAMYLCASSPRTAYTEAFFGQGTRLTVV.

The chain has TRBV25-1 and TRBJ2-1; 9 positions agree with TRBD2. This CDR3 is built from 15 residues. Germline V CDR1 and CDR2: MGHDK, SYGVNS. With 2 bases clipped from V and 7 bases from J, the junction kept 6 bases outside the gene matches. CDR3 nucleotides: TGTGCCAGCAGTGAAGGTAGCGGGGGATGGAATGAGCAGTTCTTC. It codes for CASSEGSGGWNEQFF.

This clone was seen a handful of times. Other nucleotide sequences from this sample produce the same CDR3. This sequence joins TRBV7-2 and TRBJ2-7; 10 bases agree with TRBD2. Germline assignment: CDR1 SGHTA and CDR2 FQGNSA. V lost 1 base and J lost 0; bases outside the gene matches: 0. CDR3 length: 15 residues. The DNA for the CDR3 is TGTGCCAGCAGCTTAGTAGCGGGAGGCTCCTACGAGCAGTACTTC. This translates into CASSLVAGGSYEQYF.

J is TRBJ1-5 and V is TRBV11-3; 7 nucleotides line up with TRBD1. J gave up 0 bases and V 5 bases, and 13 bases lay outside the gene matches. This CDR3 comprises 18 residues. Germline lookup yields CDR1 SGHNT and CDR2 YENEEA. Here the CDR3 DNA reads TGTGCCAGCAGCACCGCCGGGACAGCTTTGTATAGCAATCAGCCCCAGCATTTT. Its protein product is CASSTAGTALYSNQPQHF.

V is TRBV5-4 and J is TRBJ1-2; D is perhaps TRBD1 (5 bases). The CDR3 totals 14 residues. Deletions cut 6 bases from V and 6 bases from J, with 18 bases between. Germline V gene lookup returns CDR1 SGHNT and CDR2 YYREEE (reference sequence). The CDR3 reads CASTSVRGANGYTF. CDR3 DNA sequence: TGTGCCAGCACCTCGGTGAGGGGCGCAAATGGCTACACCTTC.

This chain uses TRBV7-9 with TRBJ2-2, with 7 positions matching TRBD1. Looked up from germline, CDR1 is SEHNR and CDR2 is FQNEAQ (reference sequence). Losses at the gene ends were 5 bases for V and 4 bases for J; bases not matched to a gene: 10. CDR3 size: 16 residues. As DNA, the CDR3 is TGTGCCAGCAGCACGCCAACAGGGGAAATCACCGGGGAGCTGTTTTTT. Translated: CASSTPTGEITGELFF.

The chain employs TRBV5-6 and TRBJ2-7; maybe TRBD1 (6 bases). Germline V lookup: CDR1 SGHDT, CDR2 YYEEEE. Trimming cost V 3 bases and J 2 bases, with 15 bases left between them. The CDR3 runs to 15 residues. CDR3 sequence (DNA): TGTGCCAGCAGCTCCCCCTTGGACAGCACCTACGAGCAGTACTTC. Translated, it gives CASSSPLDSTYEQYF.

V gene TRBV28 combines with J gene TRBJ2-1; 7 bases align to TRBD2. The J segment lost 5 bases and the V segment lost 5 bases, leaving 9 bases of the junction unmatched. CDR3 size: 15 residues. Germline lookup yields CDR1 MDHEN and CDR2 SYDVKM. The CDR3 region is CASSPPREPNNEQFF. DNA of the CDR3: TGTGCCAGCAGTCCCCCGCGGGAGCCGAACAATGAGCAGTTCTTC.

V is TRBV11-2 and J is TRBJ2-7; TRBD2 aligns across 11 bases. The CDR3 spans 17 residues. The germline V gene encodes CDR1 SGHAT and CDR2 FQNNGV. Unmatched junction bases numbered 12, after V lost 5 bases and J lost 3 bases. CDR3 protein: CASSPELGTSGNYEQYF. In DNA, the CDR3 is TGTGCCAGCAGCCCAGAACTCGGGACTAGCGGAAACTACGAGCAGTACTTC.

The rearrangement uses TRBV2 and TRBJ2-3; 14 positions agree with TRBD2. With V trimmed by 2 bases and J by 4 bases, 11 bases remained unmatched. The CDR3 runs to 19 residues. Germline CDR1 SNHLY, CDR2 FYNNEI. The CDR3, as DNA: TGTGCCAGCAGTGAATGGGAGACTAGCGGGAGGGCCGGGGCAGATACGCAGTATTTT. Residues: CASSEWETSGRAGADTQYF.

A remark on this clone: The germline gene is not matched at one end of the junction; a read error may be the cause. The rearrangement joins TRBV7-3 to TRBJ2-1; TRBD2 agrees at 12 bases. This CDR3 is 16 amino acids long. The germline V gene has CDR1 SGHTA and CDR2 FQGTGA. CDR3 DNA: TGTGCCAGCAGCTCCTCTAGCGGGAGGGCCTACGATGAGCAGTTCTTC. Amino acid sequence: CASSSSSGRAYDEQFF. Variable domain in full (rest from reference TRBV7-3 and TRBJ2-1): GAGVSQTPSNKVTEKGKYVELRCDPISGHTALYWYRQSLGQGPEFLIYFQGTGAADDSGLPNDRFFAVRPEGSVSTLKIQRTERGDSAVYLCASSSSSGRAYDEQFFGPGTRLTVL.

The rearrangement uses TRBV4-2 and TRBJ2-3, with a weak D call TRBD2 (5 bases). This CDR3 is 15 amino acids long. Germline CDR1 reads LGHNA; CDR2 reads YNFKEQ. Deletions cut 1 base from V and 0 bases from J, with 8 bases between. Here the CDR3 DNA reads TGTGCCAGCAGCCAAGTAGCTAGCAGCACAGATACGCAGTATTTT. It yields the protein CASSQVASSTDTQYF.

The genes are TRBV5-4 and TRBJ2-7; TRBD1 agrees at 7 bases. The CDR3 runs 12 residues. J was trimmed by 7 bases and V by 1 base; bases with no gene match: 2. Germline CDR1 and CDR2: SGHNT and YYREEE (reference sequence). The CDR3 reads CASSLPQGEQYF. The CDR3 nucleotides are TGTGCCAGCAGCTTGCCACAGGGGGAGCAGTACTTC. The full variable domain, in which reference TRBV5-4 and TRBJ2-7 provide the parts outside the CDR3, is ETGVTQSPTHLIKTRGQQVTLRCSSQSGHNTVSWYQQALGQGPQFIFQYYREEENGRGNFPPRFSGLQFPNYSSELNVNALELDDSALYLCASSLPQGEQYFGPGTRLTVT.

Here the CDR3 DNA reads TGTGCCAGCAGTGAATATGGTGTAGAGCAGTACTTC. It is translated as CASSEYGVEQYF. The chain employs TRBV25-1 and TRBJ2-7, with D uncertain. Per germline, CDR1 MGHDK and CDR2 SYGVNS. The length of the CDR3 is 12 residues. V shed 0 bases and J shed 7 bases, with 7 bases lying between them.

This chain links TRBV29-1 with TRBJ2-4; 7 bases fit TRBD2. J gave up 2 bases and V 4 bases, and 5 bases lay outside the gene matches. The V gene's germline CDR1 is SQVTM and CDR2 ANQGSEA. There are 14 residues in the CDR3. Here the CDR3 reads CSVVWGGPKNIQYF. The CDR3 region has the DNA TGCAGCGTTGTTTGGGGAGGGCCCAAAAACATTCAGTACTTC.

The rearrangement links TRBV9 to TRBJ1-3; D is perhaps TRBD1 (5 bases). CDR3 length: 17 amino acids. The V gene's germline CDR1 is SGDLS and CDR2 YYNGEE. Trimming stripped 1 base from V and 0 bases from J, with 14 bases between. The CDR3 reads CASSVNLQAGSGNTIYF. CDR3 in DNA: TGTGCCAGCAGCGTAAATTTACAGGCCGGCTCTGGAAACACCATATATTTT.

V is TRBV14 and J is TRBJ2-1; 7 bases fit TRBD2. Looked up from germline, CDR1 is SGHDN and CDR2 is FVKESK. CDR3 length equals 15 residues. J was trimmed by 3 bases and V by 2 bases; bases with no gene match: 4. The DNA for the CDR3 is TGTGCCAGCAGCCAAACGGGACTACTCTACAATGAGCAGTTCTTC. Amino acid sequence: CASSQTGLLYNEQFF.